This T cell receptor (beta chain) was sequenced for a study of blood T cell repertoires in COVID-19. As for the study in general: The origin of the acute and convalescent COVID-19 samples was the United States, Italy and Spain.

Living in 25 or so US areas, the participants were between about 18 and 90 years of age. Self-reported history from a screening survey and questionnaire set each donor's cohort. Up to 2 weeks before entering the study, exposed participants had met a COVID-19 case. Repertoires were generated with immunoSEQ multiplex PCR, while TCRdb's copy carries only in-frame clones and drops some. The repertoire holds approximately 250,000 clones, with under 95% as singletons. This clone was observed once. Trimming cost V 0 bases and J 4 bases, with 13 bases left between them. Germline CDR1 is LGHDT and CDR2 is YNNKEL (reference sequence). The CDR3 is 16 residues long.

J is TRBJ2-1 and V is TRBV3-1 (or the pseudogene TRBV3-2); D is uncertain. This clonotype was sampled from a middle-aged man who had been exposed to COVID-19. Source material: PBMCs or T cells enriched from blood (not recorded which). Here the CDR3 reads CASSQDTSARYNEQFF. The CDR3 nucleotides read TGTGCCAGCAGCCAAGATACAAGCGCCCGTTACAATGAGCAGTTCTTC.